The 4 T cell receptor beta chains below all came from one sample that was sequenced in a study of T cells in Graves' hyperthyroidism and ophthalmopathy. TCR beta CDR3 regions were amplified from RNA transcripts. Carried out on the TCR CDR3, a first-round RT-PCR used the HTBI primer set. TCRdb reanalysed the multiplex PCR reads using MiXCR and keeps one entry per CDR3 protein. The sample lists some 270,000 distinct CDR3 sequences; more than 20% were seen once. The sequencing sample was made of blood. The receptor set was obtained from a woman aged 40 to 49 with Graves' ophthalmopathy.

This clonotype came up many times. The chain links TRBV6-2 or TRBV6-3 to TRBJ2-7; D is ambiguous. Trimming pared 4 bases from V and 4 bases from J, leaving 11 bases between. The germline V gene has CDR1 MNHEY and CDR2 SVGEGT. This CDR3 has 13 residues. CDR3 bases: TGTGCCAGCAGTTTCTCACTGGAATACGAGCAGTACTTC. Translated: CASSFSLEYEQYF.

This clonotype came up many times. The chain employs TRBV24-1 and TRBJ2-5; D is tentatively TRBD1 or TRBD2 (5 bases each). Germline V lookup: CDR1 KGHDR, CDR2 SFDVKD. The CDR3 spans 13 residues. Between the trimmed V and J ends, which lost 5 bases and 5 bases, there was a span of 11 bases. CDR3: CATSGVGEETQYF. CDR3 DNA: TGTGCCACCAGTGGTGTAGGGGAGGAGACCCAGTACTTC.

This clonotype was counted at least ten times. J is TRBJ1-1 and V is TRBV14; TRBD1 matches at 9 bases. Germline CDR1 SGHDN, CDR2 FVKESK. The CDR3 runs to 14 residues. V lost 3 bases to trimming and J lost 4 bases; unmatched junction nucleotides: 3. Written as DNA, the CDR3 is TGTGCCAGCAGCCATACAGGGGGCCTCACTGAAGCTTTCTTT. It translates to CASSHTGGLTEAFF.

On this clonotype itself: One end of the junction fails to match germline, which may point to a read error. The V and J genes are TRBV6-1 and TRBJ1-6, with D perhaps matching TRBD1 (6 bases). The germline gives CDR1 MNHNS, CDR2 SASEGT. The length of the CDR3 is 15 residues. Here the CDR3 DNA reads TGTGCCAGCATCTACAGGGTAAGGCCGGAGTCACCCCTCCTCTTT. Its protein product is CASIYRVRPESPLLF.